These 23 T cell receptor beta chains came from one sample sequenced in a study of T cell changes during pregnancy in multiple sclerosis. Measured with immunoSEQ multiplex PCR; TCRdb has only the in-frame clones, and not every one. Of some 60,000 clones listed, 90% are singletons. The specimen was peripheral blood, collected in the third trimester of pregnancy. The source is a female donor in good health, enrolled as a control in a pregnancy study.

This chain links TRBV18 with TRBJ1-3; 8 nucleotides align to TRBD1. V lost 4 bases to trimming and J lost 0 bases; unmatched junction nucleotides: 5. Germline CDR1 is KGHSH and CDR2 is LQKENI. The CDR3 extends over 16 amino acids. The CDR3, as DNA: TGTGCCAGCTCACGGGGGACAGGAGCCTCTGGAAACACCATATATTTT. It encodes CASSRGTGASGNTIYF.

CDR3 sequence (DNA): TGTGCCTGGTCTGCGGGAGAGAATAATTCACCCCTCCACTTT. This encodes CAWSAGENNSPLHF. This chain uses TRBV30 with TRBJ1-6; D gene uncertain. Germline CDR1 reads GTSNPN; CDR2 reads SVGIG (reference sequence). The CDR3 loop spans 14 amino acids. V shed 5 bases and J shed 5 bases, with 13 bases lying between them. Together with reference TRBV30 and TRBJ1-6, the CDR3 gives the full variable domain: SQTIHQWPATLVQPVGSPLSLECTVEGTSNPNLYWYRQAAGRGLQLLFYSVGIGQISSEVPQNLSASRPQDRQFILSSKKLLLSDSGFYLCAWSAGENNSPLHFGNGTRLTVT.

This rearrangement joins TRBV30 to TRBJ2-2; possible D gene TRBD1, 6 bases. Trimming removed 5 bases from V and 1 base from J, with 8 bases in between. This CDR3 has 13 amino acids. The germline CDR1 and CDR2 sequences are GTSNPN and SVGIG (reference sequence). CDR3 region: CAWYRVNTGELFF. CDR3 nucleotide sequence: TGTGCCTGGTACAGGGTGAACACCGGGGAGCTGTTTTTT.

For this clone: The CDR3 end shows no conserved phenylalanine or tryptophan, and so a read error is likely. The DNA is left out, because the CDR3 cannot be placed on it with certainty; the CDR3 is given as TCRdb lists it. The chain joins TRBV30 to TRBJ1-1; TRBD1, as called in the table, went unchecked against the DNA. Germline V lookup: CDR1 GTSNPN, CDR2 SVGIG (reference sequence). The length of the CDR3 is 11 amino acids, counting both ends. The CDR3 region is CAWSGGQGPIL.

The genes are TRBV6-5 and TRBJ2-7; TRBD1 matches at 7 bases. This CDR3 spans 12 amino acids. Trimming took 10 bases from V and 1 from J; bases not matched to a gene: 4. The V gene's germline CDR1 is MNHEY and CDR2 SVGAGI. The CDR3 protein is CATRQGSYEQYF. Written as DNA, the CDR3 is TGTGCCACTCGACAGGGATCCTACGAGCAGTACTTC.

The rearrangement joins TRBV28 to TRBJ1-1, with 8 bases identical to TRBD1. Germline CDR1 is MDHEN and CDR2 is SYDVKM. This CDR3 region has 14 residues. V was clipped by 7 bases and J by 0 bases; unmatched bases: 4. This chain's CDR3 is CASTLDRVNTEAFF. Here the CDR3 DNA reads TGTGCCAGCACCCTGGACAGGGTGAACACTGAAGCTTTCTTT.

The CDR3 DNA reads as TGTGCCAGCTCACCGCGGACTAGCGGGACGGGCACCGGGGAGCTGTTTTTT. It translates to CASSPRTSGTGTGELFF. This chain links TRBV18 with TRBJ2-2; 12 bases fit TRBD2. The CDR3 covers 17 residues. Looked up from germline, CDR1 is KGHSH and CDR2 is LQKENI. V trimming: 3 bases; J trimming: 4 bases; junction bases outside the gene matches: 6.

The CDR3 region is CASRPDFPALNTGELFF. CDR3 DNA: TGTGCCAGTAGGCCTGACTTTCCAGCGCTGAACACCGGGGAGCTGTTTTTT. The gene calls are TRBV19 and TRBJ2-2, with D uncertain. The germline V and J ends were trimmed by 6 bases and 1 base, with 18 bases remaining between them. Germline V gene lookup returns CDR1 LNHDA and CDR2 SQIVND (reference sequence). The CDR3 is made up of 17 amino acids.

The V call is TRBV11-3, the J call TRBJ2-1; 9 bases are a match to TRBD2. The V gene end was trimmed by 1 base and the J gene end by 10 bases; junction bases not matched to a gene: 11. The CDR3 runs 16 residues. Germline-derived CDR1 and CDR2 are SGHNT and YENEEA. In DNA, the CDR3 is TGTGCCAGCAGCTTAGTTCTAGCGGGGCCCTCCCGGGAGCAGTTCTTC. Protein: CASSLVLAGPSREQFF.

This sequence joins TRBV7-2 and TRBJ2-3; D call uncertain. V lost 1 base and J 1 base, leaving 15 bases between the germline ends. Germline V lookup: CDR1 SGHTA, CDR2 FQGNSA. The CDR3 has 17 amino acids. CDR3: CASSLDSRYVGTDTQYF. In nucleotides, the CDR3 is TGTGCCAGCAGCTTAGATTCTCGGTATGTCGGCACAGATACGCAGTATTTT.

This chain links TRBV28 with TRBJ2-3; possible D gene TRBD2, 6 bases. Germline V CDR1 and CDR2: MDHEN, SYDVKM. V was trimmed by 2 bases and J by 2 bases, leaving 14 bases between them. This CDR3 region has 16 residues. In nucleotides, the CDR3 is TGTGCCAGCAGTTTAGGGCGGGGCCCTTCCACAGATACGCAGTATTTT. Protein sequence: CASSLGRGPSTDTQYF.

The chain couples TRBV7-2 to TRBJ1-1; a weak D match, TRBD1 (5 bases). The CDR3 contains 12 residues. The V and J ends lost 7 bases and 6 bases respectively, with 12 bases between them. CDR1 and CDR2 (germline): SGHTA, FQGNSA. CDR3 DNA sequence: TGTGCCAGCATCTACAGGTTATCTGAAGCTTTCTTT. Translating gives CASIYRLSEAFF.

J is TRBJ1-1 and V is TRBV4-2; the match to TRBD1 covers 7 bases. This CDR3 spans 14 amino acids. In germline, CDR1 is LGHNA, CDR2 YNFKEQ. V dropped 4 bases and J dropped 3; count of bases not matched to a gene: 5. The CDR3 is CASSREGADTEAFF. The CDR3 DNA reads TGTGCCAGCAGCCGCGAGGGGGCCGACACTGAAGCTTTCTTT.

This clone was seen only once. The V call is TRBV9, the J call TRBJ2-2; 11 bases are a match to TRBD2. CDR1 is SGDLS and CDR2 is YYNGEE in the germline V gene. V lost 4 bases to trimming and J lost 4 bases; unmatched junction nucleotides: 6. This CDR3 comprises 16 residues. DNA for the CDR3: TGTGCCAGCAGCTCCGGGGGGACTAGCGGCACCGGGGAGCTGTTTTTT. Protein product: CASSSGGTSGTGELFF. Using reference TRBV9 and TRBJ2-2 for the parts outside the CDR3, the full variable domain is DSGVTQTPKHLITATGQRVTLRCSPRSGDLSVYWYQQSLDQGLQFLIQYYNGEERAKGNILERFSAQQFPDLHSELNLSSLELGDSALYFCASSSGGTSGTGELFFGEGSRLTVL.

The V gene is TRBV7-8, the J gene TRBJ2-7; perhaps TRBD2 as D (6 bases). Trimming pared 4 bases from V and 7 bases from J, leaving 11 bases between. Per germline, CDR1 SGHVS and CDR2 FQNEAQ. The CDR3 is 12 amino acids. Here the CDR3 DNA reads TGTGCCAGCAGCTCTCCTGGGGGGGAGCAGTACTTC. Translated, it gives CASSSPGGEQYF.

The chain carries TRBV19 and TRBJ2-3; 8 bases map to TRBD2. Trimming at V came to 5 bases and at J to 10 bases, leaving 14 bases not matched to a gene. The CDR3 loop spans 15 amino acids. Germline CDR1 and CDR2: LNHDA and SQIVND (reference sequence). CDR3 loop: CASSVGLAETVPQYF. The CDR3 DNA sequence: TGTGCCAGTAGTGTCGGACTAGCTGAGACGGTCCCGCAGTATTTT.

This clone came up once. The chain couples TRBV5-4 to TRBJ2-1; 11 positions agree with TRBD1. This CDR3 contains 15 residues. V trimming: 4 bases; J trimming: 5 bases; junction bases outside the gene matches: 5. The V gene's germline CDR1 is SGHNT and CDR2 YYREEE (reference sequence). The CDR3 loop is CASSPGQGGHNEQFF. The CDR3, as DNA: TGTGCCAGCAGCCCGGGACAGGGGGGCCACAATGAGCAGTTCTTC.

In this sample, this clone turned up once. The chain uses TRBV9 and TRBJ2-1; TRBD2 matches 11 bases. The J segment lost 0 bases and the V segment lost 0 bases, leaving 5 bases of the junction unmatched. The length of the CDR3 is 18 residues. The germline CDR1 and CDR2 sequences are SGDLS and YYNGEE. In nucleotides, the CDR3 is TGTGCCAGCAGCGTAGTTTCTAGCGGGGGGCCCTCCTACAATGAGCAGTTCTTC. Its protein product is CASSVVSSGGPSYNEQFF.

The chain couples TRBV29-1 to TRBJ2-1, with 9 nucleotides matching TRBD2. The V gene's germline CDR1 is SQVTM and CDR2 ANQGSEA. V dropped 2 bases and J dropped 0; count of bases not matched to a gene: 11. This CDR3 spans 18 amino acids. The CDR3 here is CSVELPSGVFSSYNEQFF. The CDR3 DNA reads TGCAGCGTTGAATTGCCTAGCGGGGTGTTCAGCTCCTACAATGAGCAGTTCTTC.

The chain has TRBV7-8 and TRBJ2-3, with 9 bases aligning to TRBD2. Germline V gene lookup returns CDR1 SGHVS and CDR2 FQNEAQ. V shed 3 bases and J 0 bases; nucleotides not matched to a gene: 7. This CDR3 spans 17 amino acids. The chain's CDR3 is CASSLRLAVTSTDTQYF. As DNA, the CDR3 is TGTGCCAGCAGCTTGAGACTAGCGGTAACTAGCACAGATACGCAGTATTTT.

J is TRBJ1-4 and V is TRBV19; TRBD1 matches 7 bases. This CDR3 contains 13 residues. V shed 9 bases and J 5 bases; nucleotides not matched to a gene: 6. CDR1 and CDR2 from the germline V gene are LNHDA and SQIVND (reference sequence). In DNA form, the CDR3 reads TGTGCCAGCACGGGACAGACCAATGAAAAACTGTTTTTT. It specifies CASTGQTNEKLFF.

V is TRBV5-6 and J is TRBJ1-1, with TRBD1 matching over 9 bases. The J segment lost 5 bases and the V segment lost 4 bases, leaving 9 bases of the junction unmatched. This CDR3 comprises 15 residues. In germline, CDR1 is SGHDT, CDR2 YYEEEE. CDR3 sequence: CASSRAQGAGTEAFF. CDR3 in DNA: TGTGCCAGCAGCCGAGCACAGGGGGCTGGGACTGAAGCTTTCTTT.

V usage is TRBV19 and J usage is TRBJ1-4; 8 bases align to TRBD1. V shed 4 bases, J shed 5 bases, and the junction held 6 bases outside the gene matches. This CDR3 has 15 amino acids. Germline CDR1 reads LNHDA; CDR2 reads SQIVND (reference sequence). The CDR3 nucleotides read TGTGCCAGTAGTAACGATTGGACAGGGAATGAAAAACTGTTTTTT. Translating gives CASSNDWTGNEKLFF.